This TCR beta chain was sequenced for a study of shared clonotypes between healthy human individuals. Study-wide results and limits: The study's rarefaction showed incomplete sorted-subset sequencing despite large depth.

The protocol was immunoSEQ multiplex PCR, while the TCRdb copy is restricted to in-frame clones and leaves out a portion. Among 2,500,000 or so clones listed, 80% to 95% were seen once. Comments on this clone: The antigen is unknown.

This CDR3 has 20 residues. V was trimmed by 4 bases and J by 2 bases, leaving 29 bases between them. Germline V gene sequence: CDR1 MDHEN, CDR2 SYDVKM. This chain links TRBV28 with TRBJ2-5; TRBD2 is a possible D gene (5 bases). This receptor was obtained from a man younger than 35 in good health. Some clones in this sample may be carry-over from other donors' samples. The sequencing sample was made of naive CD4+ T cells from PBMCs. Subset specified: CD45RA+ positively selected. CDR3 bases: TGTGCCAGCAGTTCGTTTAAATCGGTCGCAGGTGGCGGAGGACAAGAGACCCAGTACTTC. Translating it yields CASSSFKSVAGGGGQETQYF.